This passage covers 25 T cell receptor beta chains from one sample sequenced in a study of shared clonotypes between healthy human individuals. Assay used: immunoSEQ multiplex PCR; TCRdb lists only in-frame clones, some missing. This repertoire shows about 770,000 clones, over 60% found once; its top ten account for around 1.8%. Source material: memory CD4+ T cells sorted from blood. Subset specified: CD45RA-negative fraction. All receptors derive from a woman under 40 in good health.

This chain uses TRBV16 with TRBJ2-5; 8 bases map to TRBD2. Germline-derived CDR1 and CDR2 are KGHSY and FQNENV. Trimming at V came to 6 bases and at J to 5 bases, leaving 5 bases not matched to a gene. CDR3 length: 13 amino acids. CDR3 coding DNA: TGTGCCAGCAGACGGGAGGGCCTTGAGACCCAGTACTTC. Protein product: CASRREGLETQYF.

V usage is TRBV7-8 and J usage is TRBJ1-1, with D possibly being TRBD1 (5 bases). The CDR3 has 12 amino acids. Germline V CDR1 and CDR2: SGHVS, FQNEAQ. V shed 3 bases and J shed 8 bases, with 10 bases lying between them. The CDR3 reads CASSFPGAEAFF. The CDR3 DNA reads TGTGCCAGCAGCTTCCCCGGGGCCGAAGCTTTCTTT.

The rearrangement links TRBV5-1 to TRBJ2-7; 7 bases map to TRBD2. CDR1 SGHRS and CDR2 YFSETQ come from the germline V gene. The V segment lost 5 bases and the J segment 2 bases; nucleotides outside the gene matches: 19. CDR3 length: 18 residues. This CDR3 is CASSLLIFGASGTYEQYF. DNA for the CDR3: TGCGCCAGCAGTTTGCTAATTTTTGGGGCTAGCGGAACCTACGAGCAGTACTTC.

The rearrangement uses TRBV20-1 and TRBJ2-1; D unresolved. Germline-derived CDR1 and CDR2 are DFQATT and SNEGSKA (reference sequence). With 6 bases removed from V and 8 bases from J, the gap between germline ends came to 8 bases. The CDR3 has 10 amino acids. CDR3 DNA: TGCAGTGCGTTGAGTTATGAGCAGTTCTTC. Translation gives CSALSYEQFF.

This clone appeared a few times. The gene calls are TRBV2 and TRBJ2-3; 11 bases align to TRBD2. The germline gives CDR1 SNHLY, CDR2 FYNNEI. The CDR3 runs to 15 residues. The trim removed 7 bases at V and 2 bases at J, leaving 5 bases unmatched. The CDR3 is CASNVAGGTTDTQYF. In DNA form, the CDR3 reads TGTGCCAGCAATGTAGCGGGAGGGACCACAGATACGCAGTATTTT.

This chain connects TRBV2 to TRBJ2-1; 13 nucleotides agree with TRBD2. This CDR3 comprises 18 residues. The V segment lost 7 bases and the J segment 7 bases; nucleotides outside the gene matches: 16. The germline gives CDR1 SNHLY, CDR2 FYNNEI. The CDR3 region has the DNA TGTGCCAGCACCTCTGGGTGGAGACTAGCGGGAGGTGGTAATGAGCAGTTCTTC. Its protein product is CASTSGWRLAGGGNEQFF.

V usage is TRBV12-5 and J usage is TRBJ2-2; 7 nucleotides align to TRBD1. Germline values: CDR1 LGHNT, CDR2 FRNRAP. The CDR3 is 16 amino acids. V lost 6 bases, J lost 0 bases, and 7 bases stayed unmatched. For the CDR3, the DNA is TGTGCTAGTGGCCCGGGACAGACTGCGAACACCGGGGAGCTGTTTTTT. Its translation: CASGPGQTANTGELFF. Variable domain in full (rest from reference TRBV12-5 and TRBJ2-2): DARVTQTPRHKVTEMGQEVTMRCQPILGHNTVFWYRQTMMQGLELLAYFRNRAPLDDSGMPKDRFSAEMPDATLATLKIQPSEPRDSAVYFCASGPGQTANTGELFFGEGSRLTVL.

This clone was found once. This chain uses TRBV28 with TRBJ1-2; D call uncertain. This CDR3 contains 12 residues. The V end was cut by 2 bases, the J end by 5 bases, with 6 bases between. Germline V gene sequence: CDR1 MDHEN, CDR2 SYDVKM. CDR3 nucleotides: TGTGCCAGCAGTTTACTGAGATATGGCTACACCTTC. Its translation is CASSLLRYGYTF.

The chain is built from TRBV19 and TRBJ1-3; D is unclear. CDR3 length: 15 residues. V lost 6 bases to trimming and J lost 0 bases, with 12 bases between them. Germline V gene sequence: CDR1 LNHDA, CDR2 SQIVND (reference sequence). DNA for the CDR3: TGTGCCAGTAGGGGTCTTCTCCGCTCTGGAAACACCATATATTTT. The encoded protein is CASRGLLRSGNTIYF.

The chain links TRBV14 to TRBJ2-7; D call uncertain. Germline lookup yields CDR1 SGHDN and CDR2 FVKESK. The CDR3 consists of 14 residues. The ends were cut back, 4 bases at V and 2 bases at J, with 12 bases in the middle. CDR3 residues: CASSRGRPTYEQYF. In nucleotides, the CDR3 is TGTGCCAGCAGCCGGGGTCGGCCGACCTACGAGCAGTACTTC.

The chain recombines TRBV18 with TRBJ1-2; D may be TRBD1 (5 bases). The CDR3 has 15 residues. The V end lost 2 bases, the J end lost 2 bases, and 12 bases lay between the germline ends. Germline loops: CDR1 KGHSH, CDR2 LQKENI. CDR3 amino acids: CASSPESDSNYGYTF. CDR3 sequence (DNA): TGTGCCAGCTCACCAGAATCTGACAGCAACTATGGCTACACCTTC.

This clone is a singleton in its sample. V and J are TRBV6-5 and TRBJ1-5; D may be TRBD1 (5 bases). Germline assignment: CDR1 MNHEY and CDR2 SVGAGI. V lost 2 bases and J 0 bases, leaving 8 bases between the germline ends. The CDR3 covers 15 residues. The CDR3 nucleotides read TGTGCCAGCAGTTACGGGGGGGATAGCAATCAGCCCCAGCATTTT. Residues: CASSYGGDSNQPQHF.

The rearrangement uses TRBV27 and TRBJ2-2; 9 bases map to TRBD2. Germline V CDR1 and CDR2: MNHEY, SMNVEV (reference sequence). With 7 bases clipped from V and 3 bases from J, the junction kept 6 bases outside the gene matches. The CDR3 covers 15 residues. The CDR3 protein is CASTPGTSYTGELFF. In nucleotides, the CDR3 is TGTGCCAGCACCCCCGGGACTAGCTACACCGGGGAGCTGTTTTTT.

The rearrangement links TRBV28 to TRBJ2-6, with no clear D. The germline gives CDR1 MDHEN, CDR2 SYDVKM. The CDR3 spans 16 residues. Trimming took off 6 bases at V and 3 bases at J, with 15 bases between the two ends. The CDR3 DNA reads as TGTGCCAGCAGCCCAGGCGTGGGTCTTGGGGCCAACGTCCTGACTTTC. This encodes CASSPGVGLGANVLTF.

This chain connects TRBV19 to TRBJ2-2; TRBD2 aligns across 7 bases. This CDR3 is 15 amino acids long. Trimming cost V 4 bases and J 0 bases; bases outside gene matches: 2. Germline V lookup: CDR1 LNHDA, CDR2 SQIVND (reference sequence). The CDR3 here is CASSRRETNTGELFF. The CDR3 coding sequence is TGTGCCAGTAGTAGGCGGGAGACGAACACCGGGGAGCTGTTTTTT.

The chain uses TRBV27 and TRBJ2-1; tentative D call: TRBD1 (5 bases). CDR3 size: 11 residues. V lost 6 bases, J lost 9 bases, and 9 bases lay in between. Germline V gives CDR1 MNHEY, CDR2 SMNVEV (reference sequence). The CDR3 region is CASSSGIEQFF. CDR3 in DNA: TGTGCCAGCAGCTCAGGGATTGAGCAGTTCTTC.

This clone was seen a handful of times. Other nucleotide sequences in the sample specify the same CDR3. The chain links TRBV5-1 to TRBJ2-2, with 7 positions matching TRBD1. CDR3 length: 15 residues. V trimming: 4 bases; J trimming: 1 base; junction bases outside the gene matches: 4. Germline CDR1 and CDR2: SGHRS and YFSETQ. CDR3 sequence: CASSPGTENTGELFF. CDR3 bases: TGCGCCAGCAGCCCAGGGACAGAGAACACCGGGGAGCTGTTTTTT.

V is TRBV4-2 and J is TRBJ1-2; no firm D call. V lost 5 bases, J lost 4 bases, and 14 bases lay in between. Germline CDR1 LGHNA, CDR2 YNFKEQ. The CDR3 runs 14 residues. The CDR3 protein is CASSLIGKTYGYTF. CDR3 nucleotides: TGTGCCAGCAGCTTAATTGGAAAGACCTATGGCTACACCTTC.

The chain employs TRBV5-1 and TRBJ2-5, with 7 bases matching TRBD2. The J call may be incorrect, as the DNA end agrees better with TRBJ2-7. This CDR3 is built from 13 residues. The germline V gene encodes CDR1 SGHRS and CDR2 YFSETQ. CDR3 in amino acids: CASRLARGYEQYF. The CDR3 DNA follows: TGCGCCAGTAGACTAGCTCGGGGATACGAGCAGTACTTC.

The V and J genes are TRBV10-3 and TRBJ2-1, with 15 bases aligning to TRBD2. Germline V gene lookup returns CDR1 ENHRY and CDR2 SYGVKD. The V segment lost 8 bases and the J segment 8 bases; nucleotides outside the gene matches: 1. The CDR3 extends over 13 amino acids. CDR3 in DNA: TGTGCCATCGGACTAGCGGGAGGGTATGAGCAGTTCTTC. Its translation is CAIGLAGGYEQFF.

This clone was recorded a few times. J is TRBJ2-5 and V is TRBV30; tentatively, D is TRBD1 (6 bases). The DNA end is a closer match to TRBJ2-7, so the J assignment may be wrong. CDR3 length: 13 residues. Germline-derived CDR1 and CDR2 are GTSNPN and SVGIG (reference sequence). This CDR3 is CAWRSGRGYEQYF. The CDR3 DNA sequence: TGTGCCTGGAGGTCGGGCAGGGGCTACGAGCAGTACTTC.

This clone was recorded a few times. The sample holds other DNA sequences that translate to the same CDR3. V and J are TRBV28 and TRBJ1-5, with D hard to call. The CDR3 consists of 13 residues. The germline V gene has CDR1 MDHEN and CDR2 SYDVKM. The V end was cut by 7 bases, the J end by 0 bases, with 7 bases between. This CDR3 is CASNLYSNQPQHF. CDR3 nucleotide sequence: TGTGCCAGCAATTTGTATAGCAATCAGCCCCAGCATTTT. The full variable domain, in which reference TRBV28 and TRBJ1-5 provide the parts outside the CDR3, is DVKVTQSSRYLVKRTGEKVFLECVQDMDHENMFWYRQDPGLGLRLIYFSYDVKMKEKGDIPEGYSVSREKKERFSLILESASTNQTSMYLCASNLYSNQPQHFGDGTRLSIL.

This sequence joins TRBV27 and TRBJ2-7; the D is unclear. The V end lost 5 bases, the J end lost 5 bases, and 19 bases lay between the germline ends. Germline CDR1 reads MNHEY; CDR2 reads SMNVEV (reference sequence). This CDR3 spans 15 amino acids. The CDR3 loop reads CASSPLSIAGNEQYF. The CDR3 bases are TGTGCCAGCAGTCCCCTCTCTATCGCCGGCAACGAGCAGTACTTC.

This clone was found once. The CDR3 protein is CASSPTSDTQYF. The CDR3 DNA is TGTGCCAGCAGCCCCACCTCAGATACGCAGTATTTT. The V call is TRBV6-6, the J call TRBJ2-3; D is undetermined. Germline V gene lookup returns CDR1 MNHNY and CDR2 SVGAGI (reference sequence). V was pared by 6 bases and J by 4 bases, with 8 bases between. The CDR3 is 12 amino acids.

Notes on this clone: A clone one base away is much larger, so this may be a read error. J is TRBJ2-5 and V is TRBV7-9, with D unclear. V lost 4 bases and J 4 bases, leaving 4 bases between the germline ends. CDR1 is SEHNR, CDR2 FQNEAQ, per germline (reference sequence). The CDR3 extends over 11 amino acids. The CDR3 protein is CASSSAETQYF. Written as DNA, the CDR3 is TGTGCCAGCAGCTCAGCAGAGACCCAGTACTTC.